A selection of T cell receptor beta chains follows, all from one sample in a study of T-cell reconstitution after alpha-beta-depleted transplantation in children. TCRdb reanalysed the PCR reads using MiXCR and keeps one entry per CDR3 protein. This table holds 800,000 to 1,000,000 distinct CDR3 sequences, roughly 29% found once. The sequences come from PBMCs, mostly from graft donor cells, collected 360 days after TCRalphabeta/CD19-depleted stem cell transplant. Receptor source: a boy younger than two who had a stem cell transplant for SCID, so the T cells may come from the graft donor. Each CDR3 is given with its conserved first and last residue. The order of the fields is clone size, V gene, D gene, J gene, CDR3 protein, CDR3 DNA. D genes are given only for firm matches. Rows may omit the clone size; those that give it use once, few, many or a size class.

many	TRBV5-1	-	TRBJ2-1	CASSRSDEQFF	TGCGCCAGCAGTCGGTCCGATGAGCAGTTCTTC
-	TRBV28	-	TRBJ1-5	CASSSPVAGLQPQHF	TGTGCCAGCAGTTCCCCCGTGGCAGGGCTTCAGCCCCAGCATTTT
few	TRBV3-1	-	TRBJ1-1	CASSHRGVNTEAFF	TGTGCCAGCAGCCACAGGGGTGTGAACACTGAAGCTTTCTTT
few	TRBV28	TRBD2	TRBJ2-7	CASSLIPASGAYEQYF	TGTGCCAGCAGTTTAATCCCAGCTAGCGGAGCTTACGAGCAGTACTTC
-	TRBV20-1	-	TRBJ1-5	CSARHLGVNQPQHF	TGCAGTGCGCGACACCTTGGGGTTAATCAGCCCCAGCATTTT
-	TRBV28	-	TRBJ2-6	CATRAGTYSGANVLTF	TGTGCCACCCGGGCAGGGACCTACTCTGGGGCCAACGTCCTGACTTTC
-	TRBV10-1	-	TRBJ2-1	CASSADREVNEQFF	TGCGCCAGCAGTGCCGACAGGGAGGTCAATGAGCAGTTCTTC
-	TRBV25-1	-	TRBJ1-1	CASSSSGGGGIWKTFF	TGTGCCAGCTCCAGTTCGGGGGGGGGAGGGATTTGGAAAACTTTCTTT
many	TRBV12-3/TRBV12-4	-	TRBJ2-5	CASSLASQETQYF	TGTGCCAGCAGTTTGGCATCGCAAGAGACCCAGTACTTC
few	TRBV3-1	-	TRBJ2-3	CASSTGESLLHTQYF	TGTGCCAGCAGCACCGGGGAGAGTCTTCTCCATACGCAGTATTTT
many	TRBV2	-	TRBJ2-3	CASSVNRNTDTQYF	TGTGCCAGCAGTGTCAACAGGAACACAGATACGCAGTATTTT
few	TRBV20-1	-	TRBJ1-3	CSAHKDIPSGNTIYF	TGCAGTGCTCATAAAGACATCCCCTCTGGAAACACCATATATTTT
few	TRBV7-9	-	TRBJ1-2	CASSPPRGSGYTF	TGTGCCAGCAGCCCCCCCAGGGGTAGTGGCTACACCTTC
-	TRBV12-3/TRBV12-4	-	TRBJ2-6	CASSLPGHDSGANVLTF	TGTGCCAGCAGTTTACCGGGACACGACTCTGGGGCCAACGTCCTGACTTTC
-	TRBV4-3	-	TRBJ2-7	CASSQDRVLSEQYF	TGCGCCAGCAGCCAAGACAGGGTATTAAGCGAGCAGTACTTC
-	TRBV5-6	-	TRBJ2-7	CASSFRGTPNEQYF	TGTGCCAGCAGCTTCCGGGGCACTCCTAACGAGCAGTACTTC
-	TRBV27	TRBD2	TRBJ2-7	CASSLGAGGSYEQYF	TGTGCCAGCAGTTTAGGTGCGGGGGGGTCCTACGAGCAGTACTTC
few	TRBV27	TRBD1	TRBJ2-2	CASSHRQGKAGELFF	TGTGCCAGCAGTCACCGACAGGGAAAGGCCGGGGAGCTGTTTTTT
-	TRBV5-1	-	TRBJ1-1	CASSLYDGLGEAFF	TGCGCCAGCAGCCTGTATGACGGGCTTGGCGAAGCTTTCTTT
-	TRBV20-1	TRBD2	TRBJ2-7	CSATSGGAGVYYEQYF	TGCAGTGCTACTAGCGGGGGGGCAGGGGTCTACTACGAGCAGTACTTC
-	TRBV20-1	-	TRBJ1-4	CSARVRAGPGKLFF	TGCAGTGCTAGAGTCCGCGCAGGGCCGGGGAAACTGTTTTTT
few	TRBV10-3	-	TRBJ2-7	CAISESRVDYEQYF	TGTGCCATCAGTGAGTCGAGGGTTGACTACGAGCAGTACTTC
few	TRBV4-3	-	TRBJ2-1	CASSQGSGVGNEQFF	TGCGCCAGCAGCCAAGGATCAGGGGTGGGGAATGAGCAGTTCTTC
few	TRBV6-1	TRBD1	TRBJ1-2	CASSEWAGGAYGYTF	TGTGCCAGCAGTGAATGGGCAGGGGGTGCCTATGGCTACACCTTC
-	TRBV5-8	TRBD2	TRBJ2-3	CASSSPKERGGRDTQYF	TGTGCCAGCAGCTCCCCTAAGGAGCGGGGGGGCAGAGATACGCAGTATTTT
-	TRBV6-5	TRBD1	TRBJ2-3	CASSYRGTGREDTQYF	TGTGCCAGCAGTTACCGCGGGACAGGGAGGGAAGATACGCAGTATTTT
-	TRBV19	-	TRBJ1-1	CASSGQPMMNTEAFF	TGTGCCAGTAGTGGACAGCCGATGATGAACACTGAAGCTTTCTTT
-	TRBV29-1	-	TRBJ2-5	CSVGQGRGETQYF	TGCAGCGTTGGACAGGGGAGGGGAGAGACCCAGTACTTC
-	TRBV3-1	-	TRBJ2-2	CASSQESGAMGGELFF	TGTGCCAGCAGCCAAGAATCGGGGGCAATGGGCGGGGAGCTGTTTTTT
few	TRBV15	-	TRBJ2-1	CATSMGRQPTYNEQFF	TGTGCCACCAGCATGGGCCGCCAGCCCACCTACAATGAGCAGTTCTTC
-	TRBV5-1	-	TRBJ1-5	CASSPQGTVDQPQHF	TGCGCCAGCAGCCCGCAGGGGACTGTGGATCAGCCCCAGCATTTT
-	TRBV27	-	TRBJ1-4	CASSLQGISGNEKLFF	TGTGCCAGCAGTTTGCAGGGGATATCGGGTAATGAAAAACTGTTTTTT
-	TRBV5-6	TRBD2	TRBJ2-5	CASRGTSGEQETQYF	TGTGCCAGCCGAGGGACTAGCGGGGAACAAGAGACCCAGTACTTC
-	TRBV6-2/TRBV6-3	-	TRBJ2-7	CASSYWQGRPREQYF	TGTGCCAGCAGTTATTGGCAGGGGAGGCCGAGGGAGCAGTACTTC
-	TRBV6-1	-	TRBJ1-1	CASSLNRASLTEAFF	TGTGCCAGCAGTCTAAACAGGGCCTCTCTGACTGAAGCTTTCTTT
few	TRBV6-1	-	TRBJ2-7	CASSPYGSRSYEQYF	TGTGCCAGCAGTCCTTACGGTTCCCGCTCCTACGAGCAGTACTTC
few	TRBV20-1	TRBD1	TRBJ2-7	CSAREDRIAGRQYF	TGCAGTGCTAGAGAGGACAGGATCGCCGGTAGGCAGTACTTC
-	TRBV12-3/TRBV12-4	-	TRBJ2-3	CASSSATGDTQYF	TGTGCCAGCAGTTCGGCGACAGGAGATACGCAGTATTTT
few	TRBV12-3/TRBV12-4	TRBD1	TRBJ1-1	CASSHTNRGPNTEAFF	TGTGCCAGCAGTCATACGAACAGGGGCCCGAACACTGAAGCTTTCTTT
-	TRBV18	TRBD2	TRBJ2-2	CASSAKGGRNTGELFF	TGTGCCAGCTCGGCCAAGGGAGGGAGAAACACCGGGGAGCTGTTTTTT
few	TRBV29-1	-	TRBJ2-5	CSVGGGRGETQYF	TGCAGCGTGGGGGGGGGCCGAGGAGAGACCCAGTACTTC
-	TRBV7-2	-	TRBJ2-7	CASSLGGRLGEQYF	TGTGCCAGCAGCTTAGGAGGCCGGTTAGGCGAGCAGTACTTC
-	TRBV4-2	TRBD2	TRBJ2-1	CASSQLSGGADEQFF	TGTGCCAGCAGCCAATTAAGCGGGGGGGCTGATGAGCAGTTCTTC
few	TRBV7-2	-	TRBJ2-7	CASSPWRRDHEQYF	TGTGCCAGCAGCCCCTGGCGTAGGGACCACGAGCAGTACTTC
few	TRBV15	-	TRBJ2-1	CATSRGSGESYNEQFF	TGTGCCACCAGCAGAGGTTCAGGGGAGTCGTACAATGAGCAGTTCTTC
-	TRBV7-9	-	TRBJ2-3	CASTGTLSTDTQYF	TGTGCCAGCACCGGGACCCTTAGCACAGATACGCAGTATTTT
-	TRBV9	TRBD2	TRBJ2-3	CASSAQVSGGADTQYF	TGTGCCAGCAGCGCCCAGGTTAGCGGGGGGGCAGATACGCAGTATTTT